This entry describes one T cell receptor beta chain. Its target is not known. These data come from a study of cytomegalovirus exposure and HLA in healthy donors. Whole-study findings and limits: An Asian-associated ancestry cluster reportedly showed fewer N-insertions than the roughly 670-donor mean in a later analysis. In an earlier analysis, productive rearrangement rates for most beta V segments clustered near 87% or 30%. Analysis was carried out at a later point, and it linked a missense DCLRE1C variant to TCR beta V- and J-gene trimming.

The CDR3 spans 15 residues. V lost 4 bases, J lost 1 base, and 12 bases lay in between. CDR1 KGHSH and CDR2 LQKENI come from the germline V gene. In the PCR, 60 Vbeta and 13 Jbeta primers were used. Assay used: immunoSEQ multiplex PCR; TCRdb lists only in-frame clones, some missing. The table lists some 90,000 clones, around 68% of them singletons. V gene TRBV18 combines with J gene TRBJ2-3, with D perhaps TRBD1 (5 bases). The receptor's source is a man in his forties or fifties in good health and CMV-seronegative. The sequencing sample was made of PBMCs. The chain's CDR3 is CASSLQASRTDTQYF. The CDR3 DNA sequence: TGTGCCAGCTCACTACAGGCTTCACGCACAGATACGCAGTATTTT. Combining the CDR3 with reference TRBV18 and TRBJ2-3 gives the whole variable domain NAGVMQNPRHLVRRRGQEARLRCSPMKGHSHVYWYRQLPEEGLKFMVYLQKENIIDESGMPKERFSAEFPKEGPSILRIQQVVRGDSAAYFCASSLQASRTDTQYFGPGTRLTVL.